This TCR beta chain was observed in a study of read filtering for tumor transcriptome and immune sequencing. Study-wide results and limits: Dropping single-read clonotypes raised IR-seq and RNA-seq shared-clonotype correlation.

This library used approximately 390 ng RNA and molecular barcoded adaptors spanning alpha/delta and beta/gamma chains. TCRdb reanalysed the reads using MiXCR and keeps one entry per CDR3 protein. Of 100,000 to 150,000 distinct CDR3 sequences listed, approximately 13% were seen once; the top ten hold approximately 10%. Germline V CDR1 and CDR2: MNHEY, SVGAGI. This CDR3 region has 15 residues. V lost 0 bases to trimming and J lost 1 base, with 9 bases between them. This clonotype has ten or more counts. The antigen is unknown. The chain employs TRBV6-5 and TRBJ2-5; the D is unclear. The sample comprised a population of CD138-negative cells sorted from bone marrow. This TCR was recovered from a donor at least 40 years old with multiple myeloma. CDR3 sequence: CASSYSTFIQETQYF. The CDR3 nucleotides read TGTGCCAGCAGTTACTCGACTTTCATCCAAGAGACCCAGTACTTC.